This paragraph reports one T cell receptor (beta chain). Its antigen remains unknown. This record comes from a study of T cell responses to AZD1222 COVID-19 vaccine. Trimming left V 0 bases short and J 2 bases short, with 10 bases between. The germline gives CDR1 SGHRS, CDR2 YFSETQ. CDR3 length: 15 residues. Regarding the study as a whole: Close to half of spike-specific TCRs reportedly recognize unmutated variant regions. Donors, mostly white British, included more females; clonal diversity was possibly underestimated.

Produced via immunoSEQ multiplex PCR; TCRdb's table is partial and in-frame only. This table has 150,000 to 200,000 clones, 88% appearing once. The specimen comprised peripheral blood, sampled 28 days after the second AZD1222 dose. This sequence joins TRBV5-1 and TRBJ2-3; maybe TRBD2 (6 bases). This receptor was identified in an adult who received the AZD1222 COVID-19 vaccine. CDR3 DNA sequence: TGCGCCAGCAGCTTGGGGGGACTGCACACAGATACGCAGTATTTT. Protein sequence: CASSLGGLHTDTQYF.